The 32 T cell receptor beta chains listed next were all sequenced from one sample in a study of blood T cell repertoires in COVID-19. Only in-frame clones appear in the TCRdb table, and some are missing; sequencing was by immunoSEQ multiplex PCR. Of 200,000 or so clones listed, 70% to 85% are singletons. Material for sequencing was peripheral blood. The receptor set was obtained from a woman under 40 with acute or convalescent COVID-19.

V usage is TRBV20-1 and J usage is TRBJ2-1; tentative D call: TRBD1 (5 bases). Trimming pared 3 bases from V and 2 bases from J, leaving 17 bases between. The CDR3 is made up of 16 amino acids. The germline CDR1 and CDR2 sequences are DFQATT and SNEGSKA (reference sequence). For the CDR3, the DNA is TGCAGTGCTAGTGTGAGACAGCTAGGCGCCTACAATGAGCAGTTCTTC. It translates to CSASVRQLGAYNEQFF.

V is TRBV3-1 (or the pseudogene TRBV3-2) and J is TRBJ1-1, with D unclear. V lost 0 bases and J lost 6, with 8 bases in between. CDR1 and CDR2 from the germline V gene are LGHDT and YNNKEL (reference sequence). This CDR3 is 13 amino acids long. The DNA of the CDR3 is TGTGCCAGCAGCCAAGAGGACTGGTCTGAAGCTTTCTTT. Translated, it gives CASSQEDWSEAFF.

The chain couples TRBV30 to TRBJ1-2; TRBD1 aligns across 9 bases. This CDR3 has 13 amino acids. CDR1 GTSNPN and CDR2 SVGIG come from the germline V gene (reference sequence). V gave up 3 bases and J gave up 4 bases; unmatched junction bases: 3. The CDR3 is CAWRQGAFYGYTF. In DNA form, the CDR3 reads TGTGCCTGGAGACAGGGGGCCTTCTATGGCTACACCTTC.

This clone appeared a single time. The V gene is TRBV5-4, the J gene TRBJ1-1; D is undetermined. Trimming removed 2 bases from V and 6 bases from J, with 11 bases in between. The CDR3 sequence is 13 residues long. CDR1 SGHNT and CDR2 YYREEE come from the germline V gene (reference sequence). In DNA form, the CDR3 reads TGTGCCAGCAGCTTAGTAAGCTCCGCTGAAGCTTTCTTT. Amino acids: CASSLVSSAEAFF.

The chain combines TRBV19 with TRBJ2-7; 7 bases agree with TRBD2. The CDR3 loop spans 16 amino acids. The germline V gene encodes CDR1 LNHDA and CDR2 SQIVND (reference sequence). J gave up 2 bases and V 1 base, and 8 bases lay outside the gene matches. The DNA for the CDR3 is TGTGCCAGTAGTATAGGCGGAGGGGACTATCCCTACGAGCAGTACTTC. Its protein product is CASSIGGGDYPYEQYF.

V gene TRBV19 combines with J gene TRBJ2-7; 9 positions agree with TRBD1. The germline V gene has CDR1 LNHDA and CDR2 SQIVND (reference sequence). This CDR3 is 15 amino acids long. The V segment lost 1 base and the J segment 0 bases; nucleotides outside the gene matches: 1. Here the CDR3 DNA reads TGTGCCAGTAGTATAGGGGGACAGGGCTCCTACGAGCAGTACTTC. Its translation is CASSIGGQGSYEQYF.

The chain combines TRBV5-6 with TRBJ1-2; D might be TRBD1 (6 bases). The CDR3 runs 16 residues. The ends were cut back, 6 bases at V and 8 bases at J, with 26 bases in the middle. In germline, CDR1 is SGHDT, CDR2 YYEEEE. CDR3 in DNA: TGTGCCAGCACCGATCAGGGGAGAGGGAATGTAGTCGGCTACACCTTC. Amino acid sequence: CASTDQGRGNVVGYTF.

This sequence joins TRBV6-5 and TRBJ2-7; 7 nucleotides match TRBD2. Per the germline V gene, CDR1 is MNHEY and CDR2 is SVGAGI. V was clipped by 5 bases and J by 2 bases; unmatched bases: 3. This CDR3 is 13 amino acids long. The CDR3 DNA follows: TGTGCCAGCAGTAGGGGACTACCCTACGAGCAGTACTTC. It codes for CASSRGLPYEQYF.

The chain links TRBV28 to TRBJ2-7; 9 bases agree with TRBD2. V shed 2 bases, J shed 5 bases, and the junction held 4 bases outside the gene matches. CDR1 is MDHEN and CDR2 is SYDVKM in the germline V gene. There are 14 residues in the CDR3. CDR3 region: CASSLAGGTNEQYF. DNA for the CDR3: TGTGCCAGCAGTTTAGCGGGAGGGACAAACGAGCAGTACTTC.

The chain recombines TRBV3-1 (or the pseudogene TRBV3-2) with TRBJ1-2; TRBD1 matches 10 bases. The CDR3 is made up of 16 amino acids. The germline V gene encodes CDR1 LGHDT and CDR2 YNNKEL (reference sequence). The V and J ends lost 1 base and 5 bases, in that order; junction bases with no gene match: 7. DNA for the CDR3: TGTGCCAGCAGCCAAGTCTTCGGGGGACAGGGGTATGGCTACACCTTC. Protein: CASSQVFGGQGYGYTF.

V usage is TRBV19 and J usage is TRBJ2-7; D ambiguous. The ends were cut back, 4 bases at V and 1 base at J, with 8 bases in the middle. This CDR3 has 13 residues. CDR1 LNHDA and CDR2 SQIVND come from the germline V gene (reference sequence). CDR3 loop: CASSNSPSYEQYF. The CDR3 DNA sequence: TGTGCCAGTAGTAACAGTCCATCCTACGAGCAGTACTTC.

This chain connects TRBV30 to TRBJ1-2; D perhaps matches TRBD1 (6 bases). CDR3 length: 14 amino acids. The V gene lost 0 bases and the J gene lost 0 bases, with 8 bases spanning the gap. Germline CDR1 reads GTSNPN; CDR2 reads SVGIG (reference sequence). In nucleotides, the CDR3 is TGTGCCTGGAGTGTCGGACAGTCTAACTATGGCTACACCTTC. It specifies CAWSVGQSNYGYTF.

This chain connects TRBV28 to TRBJ2-1, with a weak D call TRBD1 (6 bases). The V and J ends lost 6 bases and 8 bases respectively, with 11 bases between them. The length of the CDR3 is 12 residues. The germline V gene encodes CDR1 MDHEN and CDR2 SYDVKM. For the CDR3, the DNA is TGTGCCAGCAGGCCAGGGGTCTATGAGCAGTTCTTC. Its protein is CASRPGVYEQFF.

V gene TRBV27 combines with J gene TRBJ1-5, with 8 bases matching TRBD1. In germline, CDR1 is MNHEY, CDR2 SMNVEV (reference sequence). CDR3 size: 14 residues. Trimming cost V 4 bases and J 4 bases; bases outside gene matches: 3. The CDR3 DNA reads as TGTGCCAGCAGTTACAGGGGGGCAAATCAGCCCCAGCATTTT. It codes for CASSYRGANQPQHF.

The V call is TRBV25-1, the J call TRBJ2-2; no reliable D call. The CDR3 is 13 residues long. Germline V gene data show CDR1 as MGHDK and CDR2 as SYGVNS. Between the trimmed V and J ends, which lost 1 base and 9 bases, there was a span of 9 bases. The CDR3, as DNA: TGTGCCAGCAGTGAATCGACTTCCCGGGAGCTGTTTTTT. This translates into CASSESTSRELFF.

CDR3 protein: CASSSLQGFDTEAFF. The DNA of the CDR3 is TGCGCCAGCAGCTCCTTACAGGGGTTCGACACTGAAGCTTTCTTT. J is TRBJ1-1 and V is TRBV5-1; the match to TRBD1 covers 7 bases. CDR3 length: 15 residues. Germline values: CDR1 SGHRS, CDR2 YFSETQ. V was clipped by 3 bases and J by 3 bases; unmatched bases: 8.

This clone was recorded only once. This rearrangement joins TRBV30 to TRBJ2-3, with D perhaps matching TRBD1 (6 bases). CDR1 is GTSNPN and CDR2 is SVGIG in the germline V gene (reference sequence). This CDR3 is 15 amino acids long. The germline V and J ends were trimmed by 0 bases and 0 bases, with 10 bases remaining between them. DNA for the CDR3: TGTGCCTGGAGTGTACAGGGCACTAGCACAGATACGCAGTATTTT. It yields the protein CAWSVQGTSTDTQYF. Looking up the rest from reference TRBV30 and TRBJ2-3 gives the full variable domain: SQTIHQWPATLVQPVGSPLSLECTVEGTSNPNLYWYRQAAGRGLQLLFYSVGIGQISSEVPQNLSASRPQDRQFILSSKKLLLSDSGFYLCAWSVQGTSTDTQYFGPGTRLTVL.

The CDR3 coding sequence is TGTGCCAGCAGTTCCACCCCCAGCGAGCAGTACTTC. Protein sequence: CASSSTPSEQYF. J is TRBJ2-7 and V is TRBV28; the D is unclear. Trimming cost V 4 bases and J 6 bases, with 10 bases left between them. This CDR3 has 12 residues. CDR1 MDHEN and CDR2 SYDVKM come from the germline V gene.

This rearrangement joins TRBV7-6 to TRBJ2-5; D is perhaps TRBD1 (5 bases). CDR1 is SGHVS and CDR2 is FNYEAQ in the germline V gene. V was trimmed by 6 bases and J by 9 bases, leaving 29 bases between them. The CDR3 consists of 17 residues. CDR3: CASRRGPSSQYQGAQYF. CDR3 DNA sequence: TGTGCCAGCAGGCGTGGACCTTCGAGTCAATACCAAGGGGCCCAGTACTTC.

This chain connects TRBV4-1 to TRBJ1-2, with 7 bases fitting TRBD1. J gave up 7 bases and V 4 bases, and 12 bases lay outside the gene matches. The length of the CDR3 is 15 residues. Germline loops: CDR1 MGHRA, CDR2 YSYEKL. CDR3 loop: CASSPQDRSVRGYTF. CDR3 nucleotides: TGCGCCAGCAGCCCCCAGGACAGGTCGGTTCGTGGCTACACCTTC.

The genes are TRBV15 and TRBJ2-1, with a weak D call TRBD2 (7 bases). The CDR3 sequence is 14 residues long. Germline assignment: CDR1 LNHNV and CDR2 YYDKDF (reference sequence). The V end lost 9 bases, the J end lost 0 bases, and 12 bases lay between the germline ends. CDR3 in amino acids: CATGGGSSYNEQFF. Here the CDR3 DNA reads TGTGCCACGGGCGGGGGCAGCTCCTACAATGAGCAGTTCTTC. The whole variable domain, filled in from reference TRBV15 and TRBJ2-1, reads DAMVIQNPRYQVTQFGKPVTLSCSQTLNHNVMYWYQQKSSQAPKLLFHYYDKDFNNEADTPDNFQSRRPNTSFCFLDIRSPGLGDTAMYLCATGGGSSYNEQFFGPGTRLTVL.

The V gene is TRBV7-2, the J gene TRBJ2-3; 9 bases match TRBD1. With V trimmed by 5 bases and J by 2 bases, 8 bases remained unmatched. The CDR3 covers 16 residues. The germline gives CDR1 SGHTA, CDR2 FQGNSA. CDR3 sequence (DNA): TGTGCCAGCAGCCCAGGGCGACAGGGGGTCACAGATACGCAGTATTTT. It yields the protein CASSPGRQGVTDTQYF.

This clone was picked up a small number of times. The chain carries TRBV28 and TRBJ2-7, with D maybe TRBD2 (6 bases). V was pared by 10 bases and J by 3 bases, with 25 bases between. The CDR3 sequence is 16 residues long. Germline loops: CDR1 MDHEN, CDR2 SYDVKM. For the CDR3, the DNA is TGTGCCACCCGCCCCGGTGGAGGGGATGGGCACTACGAGCAGTACTTC. It codes for CATRPGGGDGHYEQYF.

The chain is built from TRBV19 and TRBJ1-1; D is perhaps TRBD1 (5 bases). The CDR3 consists of 14 residues. Germline V gene lookup returns CDR1 LNHDA and CDR2 SQIVND (reference sequence). V was cut by 8 bases and J by 0 bases, with 13 bases left in between. In DNA form, the CDR3 reads TGTGCCAGTCTTCGATCGGGGGTGAACACTGAAGCTTTCTTT. Translating it yields CASLRSGVNTEAFF. Looking up the rest from reference TRBV19 and TRBJ1-1 gives the full variable domain: DGGITQSPKYLFRKEGQNVTLSCEQNLNHDAMYWYRQDPGQGLRLIYYSQIVNDFQKGDIAEGYSVSREKKESFPLTVTSAQKNPTAFYLCASLRSGVNTEAFFGQGTRLTVV.

V gene TRBV3-1 (or the pseudogene TRBV3-2) combines with J gene TRBJ1-2; 7 bases line up with TRBD1. The V gene end was trimmed by 4 bases and the J gene end by 7 bases; junction bases not matched to a gene: 3. Germline assignment: CDR1 LGHDT and CDR2 YNNKEL (reference sequence). This CDR3 has 12 amino acids. The CDR3 protein is CASSLQGGGYTF. CDR3 in DNA: TGTGCCAGCAGCCTGCAGGGGGGTGGCTACACCTTC.

This clone has only one observation. The chain combines TRBV6-6 with TRBJ2-1, with TRBD2 identical over 8 bases. Germline lookup yields CDR1 MNHNY and CDR2 SVGAGI (reference sequence). V lost 8 bases and J lost 9; bases outside the gene matches: 18. The CDR3 loop spans 16 amino acids. The CDR3 sequence is CASLMRKGGRRLEQFF. CDR3 nucleotides: TGTGCCAGCCTAATGAGGAAGGGCGGGAGGAGGCTTGAGCAGTTCTTC.

The chain carries TRBV6-2 or TRBV6-3 and TRBJ2-2; 8 bases fit TRBD2. Germline V gene lookup returns CDR1 MNHEY and CDR2 SVGEGT. The length of the CDR3 is 15 residues. The J segment lost 5 bases and the V segment lost 4 bases, leaving 6 bases of the junction unmatched. The CDR3 reads CASSSLAGGTGELFF. The CDR3 nucleotides are TGTGCCAGCAGTTCCCTGGCGGGAGGAACCGGGGAGCTGTTTTTT.

V and J are TRBV11-2 and TRBJ1-2; TRBD1 is a possible D gene (6 bases). The CDR3 totals 14 residues. CDR1 is SGHAT and CDR2 is FQNNGV in the germline V gene. The V end was cut by 5 bases, the J end by 1 base, with 11 bases between. DNA for the CDR3: TGTGCCAGCAGCCGGACAGAGATTAACTATGGCTACACCTTC. It codes for CASSRTEINYGYTF.

The V call is TRBV28, the J call TRBJ2-7; TRBD2 aligns across 7 bases. CDR3 length: 21 amino acids. V shed 3 bases and J 3 bases; nucleotides not matched to a gene: 26. Germline loops: CDR1 MDHEN, CDR2 SYDVKM. In DNA form, the CDR3 reads TGTGCCAGCAGTTTTAGTCGGGGTCGACGCCTAATCGCCGCGGGGGTCTACGAGCAGTACTTC. Translated: CASSFSRGRRLIAAGVYEQYF.

The chain employs TRBV19 and TRBJ1-5; D might be TRBD1 (6 bases). The CDR3 extends over 14 amino acids. Germline CDR1 is LNHDA and CDR2 is SQIVND (reference sequence). The V gene lost 3 bases and the J gene lost 6 bases, with 12 bases spanning the gap. The CDR3 reads CASSMRQVTQPQHF. For the CDR3, the DNA is TGTGCCAGTAGTATGCGACAGGTTACTCAGCCCCAGCATTTT. Combining the CDR3 with reference TRBV19 and TRBJ1-5 gives the whole variable domain DGGITQSPKYLFRKEGQNVTLSCEQNLNHDAMYWYRQDPGQGLRLIYYSQIVNDFQKGDIAEGYSVSREKKESFPLTVTSAQKNPTAFYLCASSMRQVTQPQHFGDGTRLSIL.

This chain uses TRBV5-1 with TRBJ1-1, with D hard to call. CDR3 length equals 14 residues. Per germline, CDR1 SGHRS and CDR2 YFSETQ. Deletions cut 0 bases from V and 1 base from J, with 7 bases between. The CDR3 is CASSLDLTNTEAFF. Written as DNA, the CDR3 is TGCGCCAGCAGCTTGGACTTAACGAACACTGAAGCTTTCTTT. Together with reference TRBV5-1 and TRBJ1-1, the CDR3 gives the full variable domain: KAGVTQTPRYLIKTRGQQVTLSCSPISGHRSVSWYQQTPGQGLQFLFEYFSETQRNKGNFPGRFSGRQFSNSRSEMNVSTLELGDSALYLCASSLDLTNTEAFFGQGTRLTVV.

V is TRBV27 and J is TRBJ2-7; 7 bases map to TRBD1. Trimming removed 5 bases from V and 2 bases from J; junction bases left unmatched: 9. This CDR3 comprises 15 residues. Germline V gene data show CDR1 as MNHEY and CDR2 as SMNVEV (reference sequence). The chain's CDR3 is CASSPMTGQPYEQYF. CDR3 DNA: TGTGCCAGCAGTCCAATGACAGGGCAACCCTACGAGCAGTACTTC.